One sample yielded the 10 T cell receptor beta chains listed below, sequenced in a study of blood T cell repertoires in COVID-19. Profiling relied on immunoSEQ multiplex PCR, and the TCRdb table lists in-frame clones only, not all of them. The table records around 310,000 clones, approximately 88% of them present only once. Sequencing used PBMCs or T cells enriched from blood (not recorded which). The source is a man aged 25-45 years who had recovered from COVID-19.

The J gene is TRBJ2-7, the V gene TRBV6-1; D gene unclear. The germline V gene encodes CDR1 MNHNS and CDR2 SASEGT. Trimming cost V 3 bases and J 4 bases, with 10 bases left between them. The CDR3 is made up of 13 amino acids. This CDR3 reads CASSDNRDYEQYF. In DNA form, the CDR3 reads TGTGCCAGCAGTGATAACAGAGATTACGAGCAGTACTTC.

The CDR3 region has the DNA TGTGCCAGCACCCCAGGGGCGTCGGATGAGCAGTTCTTC. It codes for CASTPGASDEQFF. The chain uses TRBV12-3 or TRBV12-4 and TRBJ2-1; maybe TRBD1 (6 bases). V was shortened by 7 bases and J by 8 bases, with 15 bases between the two germline ends. This CDR3 has 13 residues.

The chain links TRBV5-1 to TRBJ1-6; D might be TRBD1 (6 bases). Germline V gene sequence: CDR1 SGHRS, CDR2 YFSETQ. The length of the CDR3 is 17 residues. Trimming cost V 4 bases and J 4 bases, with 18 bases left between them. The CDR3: CASSLQGRLDYNSPLHF. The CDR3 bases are TGCGCCAGCAGCCTACAGGGACGTCTTGATTATAATTCACCCCTCCACTTT.

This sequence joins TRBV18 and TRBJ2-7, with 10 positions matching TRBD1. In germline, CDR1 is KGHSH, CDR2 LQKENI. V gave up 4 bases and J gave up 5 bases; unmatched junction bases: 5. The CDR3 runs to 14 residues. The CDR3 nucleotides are TGTGCCAGCTCACGGGGACAGGGGAGTCACGAGCAGTACTTC. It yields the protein CASSRGQGSHEQYF.

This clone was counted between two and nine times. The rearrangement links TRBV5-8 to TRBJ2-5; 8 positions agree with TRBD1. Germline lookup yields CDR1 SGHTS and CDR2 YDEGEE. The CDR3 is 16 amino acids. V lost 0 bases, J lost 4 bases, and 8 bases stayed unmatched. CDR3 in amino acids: CASSLGQGARRETQYF. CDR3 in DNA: TGTGCCAGCAGCTTGGGGCAGGGGGCGCGGCGAGAGACCCAGTACTTC.

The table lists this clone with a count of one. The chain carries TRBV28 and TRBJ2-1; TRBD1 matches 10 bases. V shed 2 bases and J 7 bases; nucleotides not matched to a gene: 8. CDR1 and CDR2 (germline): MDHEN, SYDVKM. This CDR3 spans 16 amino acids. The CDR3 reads CASSLGGTGAWNEQFF. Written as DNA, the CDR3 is TGTGCCAGCAGTTTAGGTGGGACAGGGGCTTGGAATGAGCAGTTCTTC.

The CDR3 DNA reads as TGCAGTGCTAGAGAGGACAGGGAGCAGTACTTC. This codes for CSAREDREQYF. The chain employs TRBV20-1 and TRBJ2-7, with 7 bases fitting TRBD1. The CDR3 length is 11 residues. Germline V gives CDR1 DFQATT, CDR2 SNEGSKA (reference sequence). V lost 0 bases, J lost 7 bases, and 0 bases stayed unmatched.

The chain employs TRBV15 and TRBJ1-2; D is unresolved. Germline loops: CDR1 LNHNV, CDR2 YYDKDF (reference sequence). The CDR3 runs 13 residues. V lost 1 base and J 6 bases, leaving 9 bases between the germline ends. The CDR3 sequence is CATSRGWRDGYTF. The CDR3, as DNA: TGTGCCACCAGCAGAGGATGGAGAGATGGCTACACCTTC.

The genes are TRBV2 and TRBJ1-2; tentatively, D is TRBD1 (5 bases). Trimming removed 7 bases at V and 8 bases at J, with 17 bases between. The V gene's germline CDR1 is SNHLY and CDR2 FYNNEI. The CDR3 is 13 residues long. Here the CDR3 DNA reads TGTGCCAGCATTACGACAGCGGGTTTGGGCTACACCTTC. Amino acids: CASITTAGLGYTF.

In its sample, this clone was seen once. The CDR3 region is CAIRRPGQTYEQYF. CDR3 coding DNA: TGTGCCATCCGTCGTCCGGGACAGACCTACGAGCAGTACTTC. The V call is TRBV6-5, the J call TRBJ2-7; 7 nucleotides agree with TRBD1. This CDR3 has 14 residues. Germline lookup yields CDR1 MNHEY and CDR2 SVGAGI. Trimming removed 10 bases from V and 2 bases from J; junction bases left unmatched: 11.